Below, 30 T cell receptor beta chains from the same sample are listed, as sequenced in a study of shared clonotypes between healthy human individuals. Measured with immunoSEQ multiplex PCR; TCRdb has only the in-frame clones, and not every one. The table records 2,500,000 or so clones, over 85% of them present only once. Sequencing was done on a sample of naive CD4+ T cells from PBMCs. Subset in this sample: CD45RA+ positively selected. These receptors all stem from a man younger than 30 in good health. Some clones in this sample may be carry-over from other donors' samples.

The CDR3 sequence: CASSPVAGGSTDTQYF. The DNA for the CDR3 is TGTGCCAGCAGTCCGGTAGCGGGGGGAAGCACAGATACGCAGTATTTT. The J gene is TRBJ2-3, the V gene TRBV2; 10 nucleotides align to TRBD2. CDR3 length: 16 residues. The J segment lost 0 bases and the V segment lost 5 bases, leaving 5 bases of the junction unmatched. From germline, CDR1 is SNHLY and CDR2 FYNNEI.

The chain recombines TRBV19 with TRBJ2-4; no firm D call. This CDR3 has 14 amino acids. CDR1 and CDR2 (germline): LNHDA, SQIVND (reference sequence). V was cut by 6 bases and J by 7 bases, with 16 bases left in between. CDR3 bases: TGTGCCAGTAGCCGCCCGGGCCCCTTGAACATTCAGTACTTC. Protein product: CASSRPGPLNIQYF.

This clone appeared once. The genes are TRBV4-1 and TRBJ2-6; D unresolved. Germline-derived CDR1 and CDR2 are MGHRA and YSYEKL. V dropped 3 bases and J dropped 0 bases, with 9 bases sitting between them. The CDR3 contains 16 residues. The DNA for the CDR3 is TGCGCCAGCAGCCAGGTTTGGGACTCTGGGGCCAACGTCCTGACTTTC. Translated, it gives CASSQVWDSGANVLTF.

V usage is TRBV11-3 and J usage is TRBJ2-5; TRBD1 aligns across 8 bases. The CDR3 has 15 amino acids. The junction had 6 bases not matched to a gene; V was cut back by 1 base and J by 5 bases. Germline CDR1 SGHNT, CDR2 YENEEA. This chain's CDR3 is CASSLGQGPWETQYF. The CDR3 nucleotides read TGTGCCAGCAGCTTAGGACAGGGGCCATGGGAGACCCAGTACTTC.

The chain combines TRBV7-2 with TRBJ2-7; unclear D gene. The CDR3 totals 15 residues. Looked up from germline, CDR1 is SGHTA and CDR2 is FQGNSA. V lost 5 bases to trimming and J lost 3 bases, with 17 bases between them. CDR3 in amino acids: CASSQNSGGNYEQYF. CDR3 in DNA: TGTGCCAGCAGCCAAAACTCGGGCGGAAACTACGAGCAGTACTTC.

V and J are TRBV18 and TRBJ2-6; perhaps TRBD1 as D (6 bases). The CDR3 is 17 residues long. CDR1 KGHSH and CDR2 LQKENI come from the germline V gene. Trimming removed 5 bases from V and 0 bases from J, with 14 bases in between. The CDR3 reads CASSTAGASSGANVLTF. The CDR3 DNA is TGTGCCAGCTCAACGGCAGGGGCCAGCTCTGGGGCCAACGTCCTGACTTTC.

V is TRBV18 and J is TRBJ2-7; D is perhaps TRBD1 or TRBD2 (5 bases each). With 3 bases removed from V and 10 bases from J, the gap between germline ends came to 19 bases. Germline V gene sequence: CDR1 KGHSH, CDR2 LQKENI. The CDR3 runs to 14 residues. CDR3 sequence: CASSPGADRLEQYF. In DNA form, the CDR3 reads TGTGCCAGCTCACCCGGGGCAGACAGATTAGAACAGTACTTC.

This sequence joins TRBV6-6 and TRBJ2-2; TRBD1 matches at 10 bases. In germline, CDR1 is MNHNY, CDR2 SVGAGI (reference sequence). This CDR3 is 14 amino acids long. The junction had 3 bases not matched to a gene; V was cut back by 6 bases and J by 5 bases. This chain's CDR3 is CASRPGQGTGELFF. CDR3 coding DNA: TGTGCCAGCAGACCGGGACAGGGGACCGGGGAGCTGTTTTTT.

The chain joins TRBV5-8 to TRBJ2-7, with TRBD1 identical over 7 bases. The CDR3 has 16 amino acids. CDR1 is SGHTS and CDR2 is YDEGEE in the germline V gene. Trimming removed 0 bases from V and 5 bases from J; junction bases left unmatched: 11. In DNA, the CDR3 is TGTGCCAGCAGCTTGGGTACTCGGACAGGCATCAACGAGCAGTACTTC. Encoded protein: CASSLGTRTGINEQYF.

The chain uses TRBV5-6 and TRBJ2-1; 7 bases are shared with TRBD1. The V and J ends lost 1 base and 1 base, in that order; junction bases with no gene match: 8. CDR3 length equals 17 residues. Germline CDR1 reads SGHDT; CDR2 reads YYEEEE. CDR3 region: CASSLFSTGDSYNEQFF. The CDR3 DNA reads as TGTGCCAGCAGCTTGTTCTCTACAGGGGATTCCTACAATGAGCAGTTCTTC.

This clone has only a few counts. The J gene is TRBJ2-5, the V gene TRBV10-3; D is uncertain. Germline lookup yields CDR1 ENHRY and CDR2 SYGVKD. The CDR3 is 12 residues long. V lost 2 bases to trimming and J lost 5 bases, with 6 bases between them. The CDR3 bases are TGTGCCATCAGTGAGGACATTGAGACCCAGTACTTC. Translation: CAISEDIETQYF.

The chain carries TRBV6-1 and TRBJ2-7; possibly TRBD1 or TRBD2 for D (6 bases each). Germline-derived CDR1 and CDR2 are MNHNS and SASEGT. The CDR3 runs 13 residues. The V and J ends lost 4 bases and 3 bases respectively, with 10 bases between them. CDR3 protein: CASSVGGNYEQYF. The CDR3, as DNA: TGTGCCAGCAGTGTAGGGGGGAACTACGAGCAGTACTTC.

The V and J genes are TRBV4-2 and TRBJ2-5, with TRBD2 as a possible D gene (6 bases). Germline assignment: CDR1 LGHNA and CDR2 YNFKEQ. Trimming left V 7 bases short and J 2 bases short, with 11 bases between. The CDR3 has 13 amino acids. The CDR3 DNA reads as TGTGCCAGCACCCTTAGCGGACAAGAGACCCAGTACTTC. This sequence encodes CASTLSGQETQYF.

The chain recombines TRBV21-1 with TRBJ1-2; the tabulated D call, TRBD1, remains unverified against the DNA. TRBV21-1 is designated a pseudogene. CDR3 size: 17 residues. The CDR3 DNA is TGTGCCAGCAGCGACCGGGACAGGGGGGTAGGGAACTATGGCTACACCTTC. Its translation: CASSDRDRGVGNYGYTF.

V is TRBV5-6 and J is TRBJ2-2; D is unclear. Germline V lookup: CDR1 SGHDT, CDR2 YYEEEE. The CDR3 sequence is 14 residues long. V was pared by 1 base and J by 2 bases, with 6 bases between. The CDR3 region is CASSLTVNTGELFF. In DNA form, the CDR3 reads TGTGCCAGCAGCTTGACAGTTAACACCGGGGAGCTGTTTTTT.

For this clone: The sample contains more than one DNA sequence encoding this CDR3. The V call is TRBV10-3, the J call TRBJ2-7; D is perhaps TRBD2 (5 bases). The CDR3 is made up of 17 amino acids. With 0 bases removed from V and 5 bases from J, the gap between germline ends came to 20 bases. Germline CDR1 and CDR2: ENHRY and SYGVKD. CDR3 residues: CAISESRTESGSHEQYF. The CDR3 DNA reads TGTGCCATCAGTGAGTCGAGGACGGAGTCGGGGTCCCACGAGCAGTACTTC.

The gene calls are TRBV7-2 and TRBJ2-1, with 9 bases fitting TRBD2. The CDR3 sequence is 14 residues long. Germline CDR1 reads SGHTA; CDR2 reads FQGNSA. V lost 3 bases and J lost 6; bases outside the gene matches: 3. CDR3 region: CASSFGTSFNEQFF. In nucleotides, the CDR3 is TGTGCCAGCAGCTTCGGGACTAGCTTCAATGAGCAGTTCTTC.

The chain has TRBV29-1 and TRBJ2-5; weak D call: TRBD2 (11 bases). Trimming removed 7 bases at V and 11 bases at J, with 26 bases between. This CDR3 has 14 amino acids. The germline CDR1 and CDR2 sequences are SQVTM and ANQGSEA. The CDR3 nucleotides read TGCAGCGCCAGAAGGGACAGGGGACTAGCGGAGCAGTACTTC. It encodes CSARRDRGLAEQYF.

The sample holds one count of this clone. V usage is TRBV28 and J usage is TRBJ1-1; 7 positions agree with TRBD1. The CDR3 sequence is 16 residues long. J gave up 3 bases and V 2 bases, and 9 bases lay outside the gene matches. Germline CDR1 and CDR2: MDHEN and SYDVKM. CDR3 in DNA: TGTGCCAGCAGTTTACTGCAGGGGGTGGGGGACACTGAAGCTTTCTTT. It translates to CASSLLQGVGDTEAFF.

This clone was found a few times. The chain recombines TRBV5-4 with TRBJ2-2, with D possibly TRBD2 on 5 matching bases. Germline V gene sequence: CDR1 SGHNT, CDR2 YYREEE (reference sequence). The germline V and J ends were trimmed by 4 bases and 7 bases, with 8 bases remaining between them. CDR3 length: 12 residues. This CDR3 reads CASSPRGGELFF. The CDR3 nucleotides read TGTGCCAGCAGCCCACGGGGCGGGGAGCTGTTTTTT.

J is TRBJ2-1 and V is TRBV4-2; TRBD2 agrees at 9 bases. CDR1 and CDR2 from the germline V gene are LGHNA and YNFKEQ. V shed 6 bases, J shed 1 base, and the junction held 13 bases outside the gene matches. The CDR3 totals 18 residues. Here the CDR3 reads CASRSSGGGRASYNEQFF. The CDR3 DNA follows: TGTGCCAGCAGATCCTCAGGAGGCGGGAGGGCTTCCTACAATGAGCAGTTCTTC.

This chain uses TRBV13 with TRBJ2-7, with D possibly matching TRBD1 (6 bases). V lost 4 bases and J lost 4, with 14 bases in between. This CDR3 has 14 amino acids. Germline-derived CDR1 and CDR2 are PRHDT and FYEKMQ (reference sequence). Here the CDR3 reads CASSSGVLGYEQYF. The CDR3 nucleotides read TGTGCCAGCAGCTCAGGGGTCTTAGGGTACGAGCAGTACTTC.

The chain has TRBV15 and TRBJ1-4; D gene unclear. V lost 5 bases to trimming and J lost 3 bases, with 13 bases between them. CDR1 and CDR2 (germline): LNHNV, YYDKDF (reference sequence). This CDR3 comprises 15 residues. The CDR3 DNA reads as TGTGCCACCAGCCGACCGGCATCCTCTAATGAAAAACTGTTTTTT. This encodes CATSRPASSNEKLFF.

This chain uses TRBV19 with TRBJ2-7; D possibly corresponds to TRBD2 (5 bases). The CDR3 loop spans 13 amino acids. Germline-derived CDR1 and CDR2 are LNHDA and SQIVND (reference sequence). V was trimmed by 11 bases and J by 3 bases, leaving 17 bases between them. Written as DNA, the CDR3 is TGTGCCGAAGTATCCCCTCGGGACTACGAGCAGTACTTC. Amino acid sequence: CAEVSPRDYEQYF.

The chain is built from TRBV30 and TRBJ2-7, with no clear D. V shed 2 bases and J shed 2 bases, with 10 bases lying between them. The germline CDR1 and CDR2 sequences are GTSNPN and SVGIG (reference sequence). This CDR3 comprises 13 residues. The CDR3 region has the DNA TGTGCCTGGAGTTTGCCAAATCCCTACGAGCAGTACTTC. Protein product: CAWSLPNPYEQYF.

The rearrangement joins TRBV6-1 to TRBJ2-7, with 7 bases that match TRBD1. Germline trimming cut 10 bases from V and 2 bases from J; bases unmatched to any gene: 8. Germline CDR1 reads MNHNS; CDR2 reads SASEGT. This CDR3 is 13 amino acids long. DNA for the CDR3: TGTGCCACCACAGGGGTAGACACCTACGAGCAGTACTTC. Translation: CATTGVDTYEQYF.

The rearrangement uses TRBV5-4 and TRBJ2-7; 7 nucleotides align to TRBD2. This CDR3 comprises 14 residues. The junction had 3 bases not matched to a gene; V was cut back by 1 base and J by 2 bases. The germline CDR1 and CDR2 sequences are SGHNT and YYREEE (reference sequence). The CDR3 loop is CASSLWGTTYEQYF. In DNA form, the CDR3 reads TGTGCCAGCAGCTTGTGGGGGACTACCTACGAGCAGTACTTC.

The chain joins TRBV7-9 to TRBJ2-1; D might be TRBD1 (7 bases). CDR1 is SEHNR and CDR2 is FQNEAQ in the germline V gene (reference sequence). Trimming shortened V by 6 bases and J by 0 bases, and 9 bases separated the two germline ends. This CDR3 has 14 residues. CDR3 DNA sequence: TGTGCCAGCAGGCGGGACAGCTCCTACAATGAGCAGTTCTTC. The encoded protein is CASRRDSSYNEQFF.

The chain links TRBV6-1 to TRBJ1-4; 8 nucleotides align to TRBD1. J gave up 8 bases and V 7 bases, and 12 bases lay outside the gene matches. Germline V gives CDR1 MNHNS, CDR2 SASEGT. The CDR3 spans 15 residues. This CDR3 is CASNLGTGGGEKLFF. CDR3 bases: TGTGCCAGCAACCTAGGGACAGGAGGTGGAGAAAAACTGTTTTTT.

The CDR3 protein is CASSRRGGRVSNEKLFF. DNA for the CDR3: TGTGCCAGCAGCAGACGGGGGGGGCGTGTTTCTAATGAAAAACTGTTTTTT. The gene calls are TRBV7-2 and TRBJ1-4, with D possibly matching TRBD1 (6 bases). The CDR3 extends over 17 amino acids. Per germline, CDR1 SGHTA and CDR2 FQGNSA. V was trimmed by 5 bases and J by 3 bases, leaving 19 bases between them.